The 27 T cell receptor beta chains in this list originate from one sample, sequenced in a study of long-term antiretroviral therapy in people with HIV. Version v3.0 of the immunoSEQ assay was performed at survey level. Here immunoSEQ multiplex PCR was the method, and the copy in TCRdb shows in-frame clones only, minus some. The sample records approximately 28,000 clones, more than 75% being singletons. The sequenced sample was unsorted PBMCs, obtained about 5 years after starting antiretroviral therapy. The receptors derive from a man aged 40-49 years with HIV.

The CDR3 loop is CASSPTGGARGYTF. CDR3 nucleotide sequence: TGTGCCAGTAGCCCGACAGGGGGCGCACGGGGCTACACCTTC. V gene TRBV19 combines with J gene TRBJ1-2; 10 bases agree with TRBD1. Germline assignment: CDR1 LNHDA and CDR2 SQIVND (reference sequence). V shed 6 bases and J 8 bases; nucleotides not matched to a gene: 9. The CDR3 is 14 residues long. The whole variable domain, filled in from reference TRBV19 and TRBJ1-2, reads DGGITQSPKYLFRKEGQNVTLSCEQNLNHDAMYWYRQDPGQGLRLIYYSQIVNDFQKGDIAEGYSVSREKKESFPLTVTSAQKNPTAFYLCASSPTGGARGYTFGSGTRLTVV.

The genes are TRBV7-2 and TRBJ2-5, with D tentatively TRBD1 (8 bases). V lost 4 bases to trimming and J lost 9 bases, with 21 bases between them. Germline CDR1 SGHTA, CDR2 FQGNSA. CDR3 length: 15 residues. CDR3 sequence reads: CASSYTGGGPSAQYF. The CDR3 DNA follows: TGTGCCAGCAGCTATACAGGGGGGGGGCCGAGCGCCCAGTACTTC.

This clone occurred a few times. The CDR3 nucleotides read TGTGCCAGCAGCTTCGCAGGACAGGGAGGCAACGAGCAGTACTTC. It encodes CASSFAGQGGNEQYF. The chain employs TRBV5-5 and TRBJ2-7; 8 bases align to TRBD1. The trim removed 2 bases at V and 5 bases at J, leaving 9 bases unmatched. The CDR3 runs 15 residues. Germline V gives CDR1 SGHKS, CDR2 YYEKEE (reference sequence).

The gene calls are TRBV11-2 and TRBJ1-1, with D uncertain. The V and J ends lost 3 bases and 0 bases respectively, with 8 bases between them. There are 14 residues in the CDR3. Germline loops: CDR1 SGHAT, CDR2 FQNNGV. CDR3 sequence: CASSFSRLNTEAFF. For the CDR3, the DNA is TGTGCCAGCAGCTTTAGTCGGTTGAACACTGAAGCTTTCTTT.

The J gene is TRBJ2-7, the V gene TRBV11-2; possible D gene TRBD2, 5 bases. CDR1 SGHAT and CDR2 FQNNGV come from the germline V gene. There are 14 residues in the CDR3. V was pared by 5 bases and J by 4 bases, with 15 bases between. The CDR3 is CASSQVGGRYEQYF. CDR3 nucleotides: TGTGCCAGCAGCCAGGTTGGAGGTAGATACGAGCAGTACTTC.

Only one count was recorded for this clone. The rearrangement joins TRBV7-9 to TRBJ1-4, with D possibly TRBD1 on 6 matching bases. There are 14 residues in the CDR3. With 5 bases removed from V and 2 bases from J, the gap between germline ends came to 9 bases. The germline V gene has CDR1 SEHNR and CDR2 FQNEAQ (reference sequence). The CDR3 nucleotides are TGTGCCAGCAGCCTGGACAGTACTAATGAAAAACTGTTTTTT. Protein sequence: CASSLDSTNEKLFF.

The CDR3 spells CASSLGLAGVAETQYF. In DNA, the CDR3 is TGCGCCAGCAGCTTGGGACTAGCGGGAGTTGCAGAGACCCAGTACTTC. The chain couples TRBV5-1 to TRBJ2-5, with TRBD2 identical over 12 bases. The ends lost 0 bases at V and 4 bases at J; junction bases unmatched: 4. This CDR3 contains 16 residues. Germline CDR1 SGHRS, CDR2 YFSETQ.

Here the CDR3 reads CASMVLAGSNEQFF. CDR3 coding DNA: TGTGCCAGCATGGTACTAGCGGGTTCCAATGAGCAGTTCTTC. V usage is TRBV27 and J usage is TRBJ2-1; 9 nucleotides line up with TRBD2. CDR3 size: 14 residues. V dropped 7 bases and J dropped 6; count of bases not matched to a gene: 7. The germline CDR1 and CDR2 sequences are MNHEY and SMNVEV (reference sequence).

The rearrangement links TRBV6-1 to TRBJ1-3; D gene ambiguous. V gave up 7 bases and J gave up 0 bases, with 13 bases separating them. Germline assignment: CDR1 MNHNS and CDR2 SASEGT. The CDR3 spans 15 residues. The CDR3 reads CASTVNKISGNTIYF. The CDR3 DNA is TGTGCCAGCACGGTGAACAAAATCTCTGGAAACACCATATATTTT.

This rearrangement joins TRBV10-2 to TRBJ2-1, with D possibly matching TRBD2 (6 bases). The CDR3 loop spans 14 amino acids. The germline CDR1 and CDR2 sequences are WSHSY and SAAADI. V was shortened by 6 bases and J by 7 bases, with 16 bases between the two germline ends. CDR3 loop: CASRELGGLNEQFF. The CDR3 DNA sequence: TGCGCCAGCAGGGAACTGGGGGGATTGAATGAGCAGTTCTTC.

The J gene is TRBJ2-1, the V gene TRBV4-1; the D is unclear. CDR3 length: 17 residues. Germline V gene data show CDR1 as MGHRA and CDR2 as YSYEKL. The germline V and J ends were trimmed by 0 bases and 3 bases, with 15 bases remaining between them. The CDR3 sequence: CASSQDLPASYYNEQFF. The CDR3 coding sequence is TGCGCCAGCAGCCAAGATCTTCCGGCTAGTTACTACAATGAGCAGTTCTTC.

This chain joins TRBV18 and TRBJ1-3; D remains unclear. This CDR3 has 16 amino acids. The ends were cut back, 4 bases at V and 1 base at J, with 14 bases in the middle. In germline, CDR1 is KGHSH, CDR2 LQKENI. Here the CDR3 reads CASSQEEFPSGNTIYF. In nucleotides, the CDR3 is TGTGCCAGCTCACAGGAAGAGTTCCCTTCTGGAAACACCATATATTTT.

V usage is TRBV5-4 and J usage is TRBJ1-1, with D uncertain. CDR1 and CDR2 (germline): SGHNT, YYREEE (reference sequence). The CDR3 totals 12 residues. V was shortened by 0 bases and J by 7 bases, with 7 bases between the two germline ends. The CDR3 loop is CASSLGSLEAFF. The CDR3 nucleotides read TGTGCCAGCAGCTTGGGATCTCTTGAAGCTTTCTTT.

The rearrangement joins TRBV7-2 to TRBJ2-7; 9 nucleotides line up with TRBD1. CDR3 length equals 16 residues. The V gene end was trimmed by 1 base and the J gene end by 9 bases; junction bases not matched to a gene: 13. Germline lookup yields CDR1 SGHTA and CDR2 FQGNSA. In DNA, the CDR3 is TGTGCCAGCAGCTTAGGGGACAGGGTTTCCCTCACGCGGCAGTACTTC. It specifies CASSLGDRVSLTRQYF.

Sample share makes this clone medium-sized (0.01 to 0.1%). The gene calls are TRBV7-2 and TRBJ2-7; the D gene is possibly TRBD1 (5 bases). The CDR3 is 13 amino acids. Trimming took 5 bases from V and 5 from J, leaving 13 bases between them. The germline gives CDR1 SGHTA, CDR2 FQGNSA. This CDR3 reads CASSPYSGNEQYF. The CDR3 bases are TGTGCCAGCAGCCCCTATTCAGGGAACGAGCAGTACTTC.

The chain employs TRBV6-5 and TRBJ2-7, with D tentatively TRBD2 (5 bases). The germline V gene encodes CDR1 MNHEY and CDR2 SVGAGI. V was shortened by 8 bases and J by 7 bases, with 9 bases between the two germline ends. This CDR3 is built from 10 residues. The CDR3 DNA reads TGTGCCAGCGGATCGGGGGAGCAGTACTTC. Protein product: CASGSGEQYF.

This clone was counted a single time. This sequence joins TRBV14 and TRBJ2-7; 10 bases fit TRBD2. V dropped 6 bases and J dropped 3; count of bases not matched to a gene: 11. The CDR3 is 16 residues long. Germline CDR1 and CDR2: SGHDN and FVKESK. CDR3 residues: CASSPPGLAWNYEQYF. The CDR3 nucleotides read TGTGCCAGCAGTCCTCCGGGACTAGCGTGGAACTACGAGCAGTACTTC.

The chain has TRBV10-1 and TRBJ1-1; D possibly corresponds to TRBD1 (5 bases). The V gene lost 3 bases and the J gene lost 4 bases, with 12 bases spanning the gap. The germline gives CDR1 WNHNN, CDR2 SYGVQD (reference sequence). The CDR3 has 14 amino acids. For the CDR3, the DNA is TGCGCCAGCAGTGAAGTAGGGGCCGGCACTGAAGCTTTCTTT. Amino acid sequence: CASSEVGAGTEAFF.

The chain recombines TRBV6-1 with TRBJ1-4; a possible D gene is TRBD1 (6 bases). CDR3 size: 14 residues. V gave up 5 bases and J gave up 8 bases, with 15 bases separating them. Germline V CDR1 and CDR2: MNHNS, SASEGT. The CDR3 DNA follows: TGTGCCAGCAGTCCCGACCGGACAGTGGAAAAACTGTTTTTT. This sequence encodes CASSPDRTVEKLFF.

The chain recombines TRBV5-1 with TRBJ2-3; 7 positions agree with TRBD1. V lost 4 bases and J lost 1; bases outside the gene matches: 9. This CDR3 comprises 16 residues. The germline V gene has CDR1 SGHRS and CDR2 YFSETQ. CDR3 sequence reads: CASSVGVGQRTDTQYF. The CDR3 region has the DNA TGCGCCAGCAGCGTGGGGGTGGGACAGCGCACAGATACGCAGTATTTT.

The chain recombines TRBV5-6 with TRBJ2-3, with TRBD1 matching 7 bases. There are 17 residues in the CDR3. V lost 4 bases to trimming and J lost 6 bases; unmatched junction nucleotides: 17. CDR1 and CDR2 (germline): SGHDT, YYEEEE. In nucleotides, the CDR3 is TGTGCCAGCAGCCGCCTGAAGGGGGCTTTGGGCCCGGATACGCAGTATTTT. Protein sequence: CASSRLKGALGPDTQYF.

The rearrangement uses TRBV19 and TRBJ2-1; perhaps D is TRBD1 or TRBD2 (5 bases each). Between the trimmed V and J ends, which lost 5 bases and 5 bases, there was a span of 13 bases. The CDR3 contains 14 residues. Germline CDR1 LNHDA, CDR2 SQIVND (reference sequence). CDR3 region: CASSVFGTDNEQFF. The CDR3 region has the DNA TGTGCCAGTAGTGTGTTCGGGACCGACAATGAGCAGTTCTTC.

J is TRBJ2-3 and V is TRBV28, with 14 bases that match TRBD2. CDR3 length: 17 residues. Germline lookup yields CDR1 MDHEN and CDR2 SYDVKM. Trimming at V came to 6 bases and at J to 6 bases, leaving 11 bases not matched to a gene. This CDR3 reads CASRSTSGGVHQDTQYF. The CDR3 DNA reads TGTGCCAGCAGATCGACTAGCGGGGGGGTCCATCAGGATACGCAGTATTTT.

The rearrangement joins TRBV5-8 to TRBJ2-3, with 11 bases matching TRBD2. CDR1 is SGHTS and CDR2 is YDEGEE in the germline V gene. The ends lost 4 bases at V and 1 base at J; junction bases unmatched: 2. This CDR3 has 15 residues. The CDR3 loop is CASSTSGGGTDTQYF. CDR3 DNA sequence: TGTGCCAGCAGCACTAGCGGGGGAGGCACAGATACGCAGTATTTT. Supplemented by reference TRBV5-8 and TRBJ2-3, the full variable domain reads EAGVTQSPTHLIKTRGQQATLRCSPISGHTSVYWYQQALGLGLQFLLWYDEGEERNRGNFPPRFSGRQFPNYSSELNVNALELEDSALYLCASSTSGGGTDTQYFGPGTRLTVL.

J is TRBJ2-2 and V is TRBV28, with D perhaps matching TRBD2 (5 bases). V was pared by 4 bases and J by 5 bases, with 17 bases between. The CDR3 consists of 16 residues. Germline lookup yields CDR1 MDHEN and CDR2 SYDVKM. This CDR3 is CASSSPSGRLTGELFF. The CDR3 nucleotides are TGTGCCAGCAGTTCCCCGAGCGGCCGACTAACCGGGGAGCTGTTTTTT.

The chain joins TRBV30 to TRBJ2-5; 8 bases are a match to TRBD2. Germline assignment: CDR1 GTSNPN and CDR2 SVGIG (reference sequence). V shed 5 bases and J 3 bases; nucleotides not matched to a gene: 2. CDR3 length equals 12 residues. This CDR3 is CAWGSGKETQYF. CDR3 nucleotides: TGTGCCTGGGGTAGCGGGAAAGAGACCCAGTACTTC.

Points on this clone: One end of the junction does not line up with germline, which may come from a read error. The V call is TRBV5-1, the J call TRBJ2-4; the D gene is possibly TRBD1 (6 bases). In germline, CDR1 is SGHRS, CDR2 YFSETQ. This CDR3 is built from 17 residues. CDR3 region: CASSSGTPLGAKNIQYF. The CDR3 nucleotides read TGCGCCAGTAGCTCCGGGACACCCCTCGGGGCCAAAAACATTCAGTACTTC. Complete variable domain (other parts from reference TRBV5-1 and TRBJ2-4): KAGVTQTPRYLIKTRGQQVTLSCSPISGHRSVSWYQQTPGQGLQFLFEYFSETQRNKGNFPGRFSGRQFSNSRSEMNVSTLELGDSALYLCASSSGTPLGAKNIQYFGAGTRLSVL.